These 29 T cell receptor beta chains originate from one sample sequenced in a study of monozygotic twins with inflammatory bowel disease. TCRdb re-called the 5' RACE reads and catalogs CDR3 proteins one per entry, DNA excluded. This repertoire includes about 160,000 distinct CDR3 sequences. What was sequenced was blood. The receptor set was obtained from a human donor with ulcerative colitis or Crohn's disease, or a healthy co-twin of an affected twin (not recorded which).

The V and J genes are TRBV18 and TRBJ2-2; TCRdb lists TRBD1, though no DNA is available to test this call. The CDR3 sequence is 16 residues long. In germline, CDR1 is KGHSH, CDR2 LQKENI. The CDR3 is CASSPRSPPNTGELFF.

The J gene is TRBJ2-7, the V gene TRBV12-3 or TRBV12-4; the D call from TCRdb, TRBD1, cannot be confirmed without DNA. The CDR3 covers 12 residues. The CDR3 spells CASSSLRGEQYF.

The J gene is TRBJ1-1, the V gene TRBV29-1. This CDR3 has 12 residues. Germline V gene data show CDR1 as SQVTM and CDR2 as ANQGSEA. CDR3 in amino acids: CSVVEGLPEAFF. Supplemented by reference TRBV29-1 and TRBJ1-1, the full variable domain reads SAVISQKPSRDICQRGTSLTIQCQVDSQVTMMFWYRQQPGQSLTLIATANQGSEATYESGFVIDKFPISRPNLTFSTLTVSNMSPEDSSIYLCSVVEGLPEAFFGQGTRLTVV.

The chain couples TRBV20-1 to TRBJ2-7. The CDR3 sequence is 13 residues long. Germline V gene sequence: CDR1 DFQATT, CDR2 SNEGSKA (reference sequence). CDR3 loop: CSARGVVGYEQYF.

The gene calls are TRBV7-3 and TRBJ2-1; TCRdb reports TRBD2, a call that lacks DNA to check it against. The CDR3 runs to 15 residues. The V gene's germline CDR1 is SGHTA and CDR2 FQGTGA. The CDR3 loop reads CASSFSGGDYNEQFF. The full variable domain, its missing parts supplied by reference TRBV7-3 and TRBJ2-1, is GAGVSQTPSNKVTEKGKYVELRCDPISGHTALYWYRQSLGQGPEFLIYFQGTGAADDSGLPNDRFFAVRPEGSVSTLKIQRTERGDSAVYLCASSFSGGDYNEQFFGPGTRLTVL.

The chain recombines TRBV20-1 with TRBJ2-5; TCRdb lists TRBD2, though no DNA is available to test this call. The CDR3 runs 15 residues. Germline loops: CDR1 DFQATT, CDR2 SNEGSKA (reference sequence). CDR3 sequence: CSVSNSGRAFETQYF.

V gene TRBV4-1 combines with J gene TRBJ2-7; no DNA is available, so the TRBD2 call from TCRdb remains unchecked. Per the germline V gene, CDR1 is MGHRA and CDR2 is YSYEKL. The CDR3 sequence is 15 residues long. CDR3 in amino acids: CASSPNSGSFIEQYF.

The gene calls are TRBV20-1 and TRBJ1-1. The CDR3 covers 16 residues. The V gene's germline CDR1 is DFQATT and CDR2 SNEGSKA (reference sequence). The CDR3 reads CGARDLRHLMNTEAFF.

The genes are TRBV20-1 and TRBJ2-7; TCRdb picks TRBD1, but there is no DNA to check that call. The CDR3 spans 14 residues. Germline V lookup: CDR1 DFQATT, CDR2 SNEGSKA (reference sequence). This CDR3 reads CSATTGTPVDEQYF.

V is TRBV20-1 and J is TRBJ1-6; the D gene TCRdb calls, TRBD1, cannot be checked with no DNA. The germline V gene encodes CDR1 DFQATT and CDR2 SNEGSKA (reference sequence). The CDR3 totals 13 residues. This CDR3 is CSADRDKNSPLHF.

The chain has TRBV4-2 and TRBJ2-5; without DNA, the TCRdb call of TRBD1 cannot be checked. The CDR3 loop spans 15 amino acids. Germline V gene data show CDR1 as LGHNA and CDR2 as YNFKEQ. CDR3 residues: CASSQEGQGGETQYF.

V gene TRBV28 combines with J gene TRBJ2-2; TCRdb picks TRBD1, but there is no DNA to check that call. CDR1 and CDR2 (germline): MDHEN, SYDVKM. The CDR3 is made up of 14 amino acids. This CDR3 reads CASIQGVFTGELFF.

The chain links TRBV6-4 to TRBJ1-1; TCRdb gives TRBD1 as the D gene, but with no DNA this cannot be confirmed. The germline CDR1 and CDR2 sequences are MRHNA and SNTAGT. CDR3 length: 18 amino acids. CDR3 sequence: CASSKPGGREQLNTEAFF.

The rearrangement links TRBV20-1 to TRBJ2-2. Germline values: CDR1 DFQATT, CDR2 SNEGSKA (reference sequence). This CDR3 is built from 13 residues. The CDR3 here is CSAPRRGTGELFF.

V gene TRBV24-1 combines with J gene TRBJ2-1; TCRdb's assignment of TRBD2 cannot be checked, as there is no DNA. CDR1 is KGHDR, CDR2 SFDVKD, per germline. CDR3 length: 14 residues. The CDR3 region is CATSDGTSYNEQFF.

The rearrangement joins TRBV20-1 to TRBJ2-5; as DNA is missing, the TRBD2 call by TCRdb cannot be tested. The CDR3 has 14 residues. Per germline, CDR1 DFQATT and CDR2 SNEGSKA (reference sequence). Here the CDR3 reads CSATRLANQETQYF.

Here the CDR3 reads CSARAKWGPAEAFF. This chain uses TRBV20-1 with TRBJ1-1; no DNA is available, so the TRBD1 call from TCRdb remains unchecked. CDR1 DFQATT and CDR2 SNEGSKA come from the germline V gene (reference sequence). The CDR3 consists of 14 residues.

The chain combines TRBV29-1 with TRBJ2-3. Looked up from germline, CDR1 is SQVTM and CDR2 is ANQGSEA. The CDR3 is 11 residues long. The chain's CDR3 is CCHSGTDTQYF.

This chain joins TRBV5-1 and TRBJ2-7; with no DNA, the TCRdb D assignment of TRBD1 cannot be verified. This CDR3 has 15 amino acids. Germline CDR1 SGHRS, CDR2 YFSETQ. The CDR3 loop reads CASSLSQGAVYEQYF.

V usage is TRBV6-1 and J usage is TRBJ2-5; lacking DNA, the TRBD1 call made by TCRdb goes unchecked. Germline lookup yields CDR1 MNHNS and CDR2 SASEGT. The CDR3 loop spans 14 amino acids. The CDR3 loop is CASSRTGTQETQYF.

This chain uses TRBV20-1 with TRBJ2-3; TCRdb proposes TRBD2, but this gene call is untestable without DNA. Per the germline V gene, CDR1 is DFQATT and CDR2 is SNEGSKA (reference sequence). The CDR3 length is 13 residues. The CDR3 region is CSVQRERRYTQYF.

V gene TRBV11-3 combines with J gene TRBJ2-1; TCRdb calls TRBD1, which cannot be checked without DNA. This CDR3 is built from 15 residues. In germline, CDR1 is SGHNT, CDR2 YENEEA. The CDR3 is CASAGGTGERNEQFF.

The chain links TRBV20-1 to TRBJ2-1; TCRdb selects TRBD2, and the lack of DNA leaves this call unchecked. This CDR3 has 14 amino acids. Germline V gene sequence: CDR1 DFQATT, CDR2 SNEGSKA (reference sequence). CDR3 residues: CSARVGREGGEQFF.

The V call is TRBV5-5, the J call TRBJ2-1; TCRdb returns TRBD2, unconfirmable since there is no DNA. Germline CDR1 and CDR2: SGHKS and YYEKEE (reference sequence). This CDR3 spans 17 amino acids. CDR3 region: CASSSFGGSGTYNEQFF.

The chain carries TRBV10-3 and TRBJ2-3; TCRdb picks TRBD2, but there is no DNA to check that call. The CDR3 extends over 16 amino acids. CDR1 is ENHRY and CDR2 is SYGVKD in the germline V gene. The CDR3 sequence is CAIRSGTSGAIDTQYF.

The gene calls are TRBV11-1 and TRBJ2-5; TCRdb picks TRBD2, but there is no DNA to check that call. CDR1 and CDR2 (germline): SGHAT, FQDESV (reference sequence). The CDR3 is made up of 20 amino acids. CDR3 amino acids: CASSILGRLGQGGIQETQYF. Using reference TRBV11-1 and TRBJ2-5 for the parts outside the CDR3, the full variable domain is EAEVAQSPRYKITEKSQAVAFWCDPISGHATLYWYRQILGQGPELLVQFQDESVVDDSQLPKDRFSAERLKGVDSTLKIQPAELGDSAMYLCASSILGRLGQGGIQETQYFGPGTRLLVL.

V gene TRBV5-1 combines with J gene TRBJ2-3; the TCRdb D gene call, TRBD1, has no DNA to confirm it. There are 15 residues in the CDR3. Germline lookup yields CDR1 SGHRS and CDR2 YFSETQ. CDR3 region: CASSLDTGAGDTQYF.

This chain joins TRBV11-1 and TRBJ2-1; TCRdb lists TRBD2, though no DNA is available to test this call. Germline V CDR1 and CDR2: SGHAT, FQDESV (reference sequence). This CDR3 comprises 19 residues. CDR3 amino acids: CASSLVPSEERVTYNEQFF.

The rearrangement links TRBV4-2 to TRBJ2-1; TCRdb's D call, TRBD2, is unchecked because there is no DNA. The germline V gene has CDR1 LGHNA and CDR2 YNFKEQ. This CDR3 contains 14 residues. CDR3 region: CASSQEGRYNEQFF.